What follows is one T cell receptor beta chain and its context. Authors' data handling: Reference gene primer amplification gave estimated nucleated cell counts. TCRdb's copy holds only in-frame clones and misses some; the assay was immunoSEQ multiplex PCR. V and J calls plus clone size are reproduced from that table; the DNA served to infer D and trimming. The sample has roughly 81,000 clones, roughly 86% seen once; the top ten hold around 5%. This specimen belongs to a study of blood T cell repertoires in COVID-19. Overall study context: Both acute and convalescent COVID-19 samples were obtained from the United States, Italy and Spain. Sources were T cells, B-cell-depleted T cells, or PBMCs; the material itself was cDNA or gDNA.

This CDR3 is built from 15 residues. Trimming stripped 5 bases from V and 8 bases from J, with 19 bases between. Germline V gene data show CDR1 as SGHRS and CDR2 as YFSETQ. The receptor comes from a man between 40 and 49 years old with acute or convalescent COVID-19. The rearrangement joins TRBV5-1 to TRBJ1-4; maybe TRBD1 (6 bases). The sample consisted of peripheral blood. CDR3 bases: TGCGCCAGCAGTTACATGGACAGCGAGAGGGAAAAACTGTTTTTT. This sequence encodes CASSYMDSEREKLFF.